This T cell receptor (beta chain) appears in the sequencing data of a study of T cells in Graves' hyperthyroidism and ophthalmopathy. Amplified TCR beta CDR3 regions derived from RNA transcripts. Initially, a first-round RT-PCR of the TCR CDR3 employed the HTBI primer set. TCRdb analysed the multiplex PCR reads with MiXCR anew, one entry per CDR3 protein. The sample records under 800,000 distinct CDR3 sequences, roughly 15% being singletons. CDR3 length: 15 residues. From germline, CDR1 is SGHRS and CDR2 YFSETQ. The trim removed 5 bases at V and 4 bases at J, leaving 5 bases unmatched. Among the patients, aged 18 to 65, hyperthyroidism was newly diagnosed and had lasted under 2 months. This clonotype was counted at least ten times.

The chain has TRBV5-1 and TRBJ2-1; 11 nucleotides align to TRBD2. This TCR was recovered from a woman under 30 with Graves' hyperthyroidism. The sequenced sample was blood. This chain's CDR3 is CASSPTSGIYNEQFF. DNA for the CDR3: TGCGCCAGCAGTCCGACTAGCGGGATTTACAATGAGCAGTTCTTC.